This TCR beta chain emerged from a study of blood T cell repertoires in COVID-19. At the level of the study: COVID-19 samples collected from the United States, Italy and Spain covered acute and convalescent phases.

The authors' processing: Nucleated cell number was recorded as an estimate derived from reference gene primer amplification. Clones were sequenced by immunoSEQ multiplex PCR, and TCRdb holds only the in-frame ones, with some missing. V and J calls and clone size are copied from that table; D and trimming were computed from the DNA. The sample shows tens of thousands of clones, approximately 89% of them seen only once. After removal of 4 bases from V and 3 bases from J, the junction contained 5 bases not matched to a gene. There are 16 residues in the CDR3. Germline V gives CDR1 LNHDA, CDR2 SQIVND (reference sequence).

This TCR was recovered from a man older than 75 with acute or convalescent COVID-19. V is TRBV19 and J is TRBJ1-4, with 10 nucleotides matching TRBD1. Sequenced material: peripheral blood. CDR3 amino acids: CASSTRQGAANEKLFF. CDR3 coding DNA: TGTGCCAGTAGTACCCGACAGGGGGCGGCTAATGAAAAACTGTTTTTT.